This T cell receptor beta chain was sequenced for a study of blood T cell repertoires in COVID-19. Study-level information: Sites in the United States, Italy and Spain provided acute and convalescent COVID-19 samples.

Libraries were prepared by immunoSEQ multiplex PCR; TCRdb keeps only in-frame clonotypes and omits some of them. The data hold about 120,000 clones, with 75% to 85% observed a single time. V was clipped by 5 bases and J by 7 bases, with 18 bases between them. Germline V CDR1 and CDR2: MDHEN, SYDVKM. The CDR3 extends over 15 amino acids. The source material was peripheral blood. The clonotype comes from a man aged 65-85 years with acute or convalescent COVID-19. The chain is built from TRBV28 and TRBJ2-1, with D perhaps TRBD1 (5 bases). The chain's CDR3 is CASSPDIRVYNEQFF. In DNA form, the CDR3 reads TGTGCCAGCAGTCCGGACATTAGAGTTTATAATGAGCAGTTCTTC.